These 6 T cell receptor beta chains were sequenced from one sample in a study of blood T cell repertoires in COVID-19. Libraries were prepared by immunoSEQ multiplex PCR; TCRdb keeps only in-frame clonotypes and omits some of them. The table lists more than 250,000 clones, 80% to 95% of them singletons. The material sequenced was PBMCs or T cells enriched from blood (not recorded which). The receptors derive from a woman aged 25 to 39 who had recovered from COVID-19.

J is TRBJ1-1 and V is TRBV7-9, with D perhaps matching TRBD1 (6 bases). Germline values: CDR1 SEHNR, CDR2 FQNEAQ (reference sequence). Between the trimmed V and J ends, which lost 1 base and 9 bases, there was a span of 12 bases. CDR3 length equals 13 residues. This chain's CDR3 is CASSLGQDLKAFF. CDR3 sequence (DNA): TGTGCCAGCAGCTTAGGACAGGACCTCAAAGCTTTCTTT.

V gene TRBV9 combines with J gene TRBJ1-2; D is uncertain. V was shortened by 0 bases and J by 3 bases, with 9 bases between the two germline ends. Germline V gene data show CDR1 as SGDLS and CDR2 as YYNGEE. The CDR3 length is 14 residues. CDR3 bases: TGTGCCAGCAGCGTAGCCGCGGTCGACTATGGCTACACCTTC. Its translation is CASSVAAVDYGYTF. The complete variable domain, with remaining parts taken from reference TRBV9 and TRBJ1-2, reads DSGVTQTPKHLITATGQRVTLRCSPRSGDLSVYWYQQSLDQGLQFLIQYYNGEERAKGNILERFSAQQFPDLHSELNLSSLELGDSALYFCASSVAAVDYGYTFGSGTRLTVV.

For the CDR3, the DNA is TGTGCCAGCAGCTTAGTCCAAGAGCACGCACCCCTCCACTTT. This translates into CASSLVQEHAPLHF. The chain has TRBV7-8 and TRBJ1-6; no clear D. In germline, CDR1 is SGHVS, CDR2 FQNEAQ. This CDR3 is 14 amino acids long. Trimming took off 1 base at V and 11 bases at J, with 12 bases between the two ends.

Here the CDR3 reads CASSTRTSGMGLETQYF. In nucleotides, the CDR3 is TGTGCCAGCAGCACGCGGACTAGCGGGATGGGATTGGAGACCCAGTACTTC. The genes are TRBV5-4 and TRBJ2-5, with 12 positions matching TRBD2. Trimming cost V 4 bases and J 5 bases; bases outside gene matches: 12. The CDR3 extends over 17 amino acids. Germline V lookup: CDR1 SGHNT, CDR2 YYREEE (reference sequence).

The chain is built from TRBV5-1 and TRBJ2-7, with D unresolved. V shed 0 bases and J shed 7 bases, with 11 bases lying between them. This CDR3 region has 13 residues. The germline gives CDR1 SGHRS, CDR2 YFSETQ. The CDR3 DNA sequence: TGCGCCAGCAGCTTGGTGGATGAGAGGGAGCAGTACTTC. Translation: CASSLVDEREQYF.

The chain couples TRBV10-1 to TRBJ1-5; 7 bases are a match to TRBD1. Germline lookup yields CDR1 WNHNN and CDR2 SYGVQD (reference sequence). This CDR3 region has 13 residues. The trim removed 10 bases at V and 5 bases at J, leaving 8 bases unmatched. CDR3 sequence (DNA): TGCGCCACCTCAACAGGGGAACATCAGCCCCAGCATTTT. Translated, it gives CATSTGEHQPQHF.